This paragraph covers one T cell receptor (beta chain) sequence. Produced via immunoSEQ multiplex PCR; TCRdb's table is partial and in-frame only. The sample contains about 130,000 clones, approximately 89% of which appear only once. The source of the sample is a study of cytomegalovirus exposure and HLA in healthy donors. The CDR3 has 15 amino acids. V gave up 5 bases and J gave up 5 bases, with 18 bases separating them. Per the germline V gene, CDR1 is LGHNA and CDR2 is YSLEER. This rearrangement joins TRBV4-3 to TRBJ1-2; no firm D call. The sequencing sample was made of PBMCs. The origin of this receptor is a woman younger than 35 in good health and CMV-seropositive. CDR3 residues: CASSVNPGQVYGYTF. As DNA, the CDR3 is TGCGCCAGCAGCGTGAACCCTGGGCAGGTTTATGGCTACACCTTC.